Described below is a single T cell receptor (beta chain) sequence and its context. Measured with immunoSEQ multiplex PCR; TCRdb has only the in-frame clones, and not every one. Of some 380,000 clones in the sample, nearly 90% are singletons; the top ten hold around 2.1%. These data come from a study of blood T cell repertoires in COVID-19. The overall study: Samples taken during acute and convalescent COVID-19 were collected in the United States, Italy and Spain.

Germline assignment: CDR1 SGHRS and CDR2 YFSETQ. CDR3 length: 16 residues. V lost 4 bases, J lost 2 bases, and 5 bases stayed unmatched. Sequencing was performed on PBMCs or T cells enriched from blood (not recorded which). The gene calls are TRBV5-1 and TRBJ2-2, with 10 positions matching TRBD1. This sequence originates from a woman aged 40 to 55 with acute COVID-19. DNA for the CDR3: TGCGCCAGCAGCCCAGACAGGGGGCGTAACACCGGGGAGCTGTTTTTT. Amino acid sequence: CASSPDRGRNTGELFF.